A single sample is the source of the 22 T cell receptor beta chains below, sequenced in a study of T cell responses to AZD1222 COVID-19 vaccine. TCRdb's table, derived via immunoSEQ multiplex PCR, lists solely in-frame clones and lacks some. The sample holds some 150,000 clones, about 93% seen once. The sequences come from peripheral blood, collected on day 0 of AZD1222 vaccination. Receptors were obtained from an adult in good health.

The CDR3 region is CASSTQRLAKTNEQFF. CDR3 DNA sequence: TGTGCCAGCAGCACTCAGAGGCTAGCCAAAACTAATGAGCAGTTCTTC. The chain couples TRBV7-2 to TRBJ2-1; a possible D gene is TRBD2 (5 bases). There are 16 residues in the CDR3. The V end lost 5 bases, the J end lost 7 bases, and 21 bases lay between the germline ends. CDR1 is SGHTA and CDR2 is FQGNSA in the germline V gene.

The genes are TRBV12-3 or TRBV12-4 and TRBJ1-3, with D unclear. This CDR3 spans 13 amino acids. V was trimmed by 2 bases and J by 3 bases, leaving 5 bases between them. The CDR3 spells CASSLRDGNTIYF. For the CDR3, the DNA is TGTGCCAGCAGTTTAAGAGATGGAAACACCATATATTTT.

The chain employs TRBV6-5 and TRBJ2-1; the D gene is possibly TRBD2 (6 bases). V was shortened by 4 bases and J by 6 bases, with 10 bases between the two germline ends. This CDR3 spans 13 amino acids. Germline V gene data show CDR1 as MNHEY and CDR2 as SVGAGI. The CDR3 here is CASSWGDGNEQFF. The CDR3 DNA follows: TGTGCCAGCAGTTGGGGGGATGGCAATGAGCAGTTCTTC.

The chain recombines TRBV24-1 with TRBJ2-3, with D possibly being TRBD1 or TRBD2 (5 bases each). The CDR3 runs to 14 residues. Between the trimmed V and J ends, which lost 4 bases and 1 base, there was a span of 8 bases. Germline lookup yields CDR1 KGHDR and CDR2 SFDVKD. The CDR3 DNA reads TGTGCCACCAGTGAGGGGGTGGGCACAGATACGCAGTATTTT. Translating it yields CATSEGVGTDTQYF.

The CDR3 protein is CASSLFSYEQYF. The CDR3 region has the DNA TGTGCCAGCAGTTTATTCTCCTACGAGCAGTACTTC. The V and J genes are TRBV28 and TRBJ2-7; D uncertain. The CDR3 is 12 amino acids. V was pared by 1 base and J by 0 bases, with 1 base between. The germline CDR1 and CDR2 sequences are MDHEN and SYDVKM. The whole variable domain, remainder taken from reference TRBV28 and TRBJ2-7, is DVKVTQSSRYLVKRTGEKVFLECVQDMDHENMFWYRQDPGLGLRLIYFSYDVKMKEKGDIPEGYSVSREKKERFSLILESASTNQTSMYLCASSLFSYEQYFGPGTRLTVT.

This clone has only one observation. The chain couples TRBV5-6 to TRBJ1-4, with 7 nucleotides matching TRBD1. The V gene end was trimmed by 3 bases and the J gene end by 5 bases; junction bases not matched to a gene: 7. The CDR3 runs to 15 residues. Germline lookup yields CDR1 SGHDT and CDR2 YYEEEE. Written as DNA, the CDR3 is TGTGCCAGCAGCTCACGACAGGGAGGCAATGAAAAACTGTTTTTT. This encodes CASSSRQGGNEKLFF.

The chain combines TRBV27 with TRBJ1-5, with D perhaps TRBD1 (6 bases). There are 14 residues in the CDR3. V gave up 4 bases and J gave up 5 bases, with 12 bases separating them. Germline loops: CDR1 MNHEY, CDR2 SMNVEV (reference sequence). The CDR3 DNA follows: TGTGCCAGCAGTTGGTCCAGGGGCTATCAGCCCCAGCATTTT. Translation gives CASSWSRGYQPQHF.

This clone was observed once. V is TRBV28 and J is TRBJ1-2; D uncertain. The CDR3 runs 15 residues. Trimming shortened V by 3 bases and J by 2 bases, and 13 bases separated the two germline ends. CDR1 is MDHEN and CDR2 is SYDVKM in the germline V gene. CDR3 loop: CASSLATNGNYGYTF. As DNA, the CDR3 is TGTGCCAGCAGTTTGGCCACGAACGGCAACTATGGCTACACCTTC.

V gene TRBV6-5 combines with J gene TRBJ1-2; no clear D gene. The CDR3 is 16 residues long. V dropped 4 bases and J dropped 0 bases, with 15 bases sitting between them. Germline CDR1 reads MNHEY; CDR2 reads SVGAGI. CDR3 DNA sequence: TGTGCCAGCAGTTCTGCAAAGGGAGTAGCTAACTATGGCTACACCTTC. This gives the protein CASSSAKGVANYGYTF.

V is TRBV2 and J is TRBJ1-6; D might be TRBD1 (6 bases). The germline V gene encodes CDR1 SNHLY and CDR2 FYNNEI. Trimming shortened V by 4 bases and J by 9 bases, and 13 bases separated the two germline ends. The CDR3 consists of 14 residues. The CDR3 bases are TGTGCCAGCAGTGGGGGGCAGGGACTTTCACCCCTCCACTTT. Its translation: CASSGGQGLSPLHF. Together with reference TRBV2 and TRBJ1-6, the CDR3 gives the full variable domain: EPEVTQTPSHQVTQMGQEVILRCVPISNHLYFYWYRQILGQKVEFLVSFYNNEISEKSEIFDDQFSVERPDGSNFTLKIRSTKLEDSAMYFCASSGGQGLSPLHFGNGTRLTVT.

This clone was found once. The chain joins TRBV21-1 to TRBJ2-1; the table assigns TRBD2, which was not confirmed against the DNA. TRBV21-1 has pseudogene status. This CDR3 has 18 amino acids. DNA of the CDR3: TGTGCCAGCAGCATATTATGTCTAGCGGGAGGGCCGATCAATGAGCAGTTCTTC. This encodes CASSILCLAGGPINEQFF.

This sequence joins TRBV2 and TRBJ1-2; D is perhaps TRBD1 (5 bases). The germline gives CDR1 SNHLY, CDR2 FYNNEI. Trimming removed 2 bases at V and 0 bases at J, with 13 bases between. The length of the CDR3 is 16 residues. CDR3 nucleotides: TGTGCCAGCAGTGAATCGGGGGGACGCTCTAACTATGGCTACACCTTC. Translating it yields CASSESGGRSNYGYTF. Supplemented by reference TRBV2 and TRBJ1-2, the full variable domain reads EPEVTQTPSHQVTQMGQEVILRCVPISNHLYFYWYRQILGQKVEFLVSFYNNEISEKSEIFDDQFSVERPDGSNFTLKIRSTKLEDSAMYFCASSESGGRSNYGYTFGSGTRLTVV.

The V and J genes are TRBV2 and TRBJ2-7; 9 nucleotides agree with TRBD1. This CDR3 has 15 amino acids. Trimming cost V 6 bases and J 3 bases; bases outside gene matches: 9. Germline V gene sequence: CDR1 SNHLY, CDR2 FYNNEI. CDR3 DNA: TGTGCCAGCAGAGGACTCGGGACAGGGAACTACGAGCAGTACTTC. Translating gives CASRGLGTGNYEQYF.

The V and J genes are TRBV6-1 and TRBJ1-2, with 7 positions matching TRBD1. The trim removed 1 base at V and 7 bases at J, leaving 6 bases unmatched. Germline-derived CDR1 and CDR2 are MNHNS and SASEGT. The CDR3 length is 14 residues. The CDR3 DNA sequence: TGTGCCAGCAGTGAAGTACAGGGGAAGGGTGGCTACACCTTC. Translating gives CASSEVQGKGGYTF.

The rearrangement links TRBV11-2 to TRBJ2-2; D possibly corresponds to TRBD2 (6 bases). Germline CDR1 is SGHAT and CDR2 is FQNNGV. V dropped 7 bases and J dropped 0 bases, with 15 bases sitting between them. The CDR3 covers 16 residues. The CDR3 reads CASTNWGEANTGELFF. The CDR3 coding sequence is TGTGCCAGCACCAACTGGGGGGAGGCGAACACCGGGGAGCTGTTTTTT.

On this clone itself: At one boundary the junction diverges from the germline segment, which might be a read error. The V and J genes are TRBV14 and TRBJ2-1; 7 nucleotides match TRBD2. The CDR3 loop spans 21 amino acids. The germline gives CDR1 SGHDN, CDR2 FVKESK. Written as DNA, the CDR3 is TGTGTCAGCAGCCAAGGAGTGGGGGAGGGCCGTTTCCCGAGCTCCTACAATGAGCAGTTCTTC. Its translation: CVSSQGVGEGRFPSSYNEQFF. Filled out from reference TRBV14 and TRBJ2-1, the complete variable domain reads EAGVTQFPSHSVIEKGQTVTLRCDPISGHDNLYWYRRVMGKEIKFLLHFVKESKQDESGMPNNRFLAERTGGTYSTLKVQPAELEDSGVYFCVSSQGVGEGRFPSSYNEQFFGPGTRLTVL.

This clone was seen once. The CDR3 DNA reads as TGTGCCAGCAGCCAAGATCCACAGGGAGGCTACGAGCAGTACTTC. This encodes CASSQDPQGGYEQYF. This sequence joins TRBV3-1 (or the pseudogene TRBV3-2) and TRBJ2-7; D is perhaps TRBD1 or TRBD2 (6 bases each). The ends were cut back, 0 bases at V and 3 bases at J, with 12 bases in the middle. CDR1 LGHDT and CDR2 YNNKEL come from the germline V gene (reference sequence). This CDR3 is 15 amino acids long.

This sequence joins TRBV4-2 and TRBJ1-2, with D unclear. The CDR3 totals 12 residues. The V gene lost 1 base and the J gene lost 7 bases, with 7 bases spanning the gap. Germline V gene lookup returns CDR1 LGHNA and CDR2 YNFKEQ. Written as DNA, the CDR3 is TGTGCCAGCAGCCAAGGAGAGTTTGGCTACACCTTC. This translates into CASSQGEFGYTF.

The V call is TRBV5-4, the J call TRBJ1-5; 12 nucleotides align to TRBD1. Per germline, CDR1 SGHNT and CDR2 YYREEE (reference sequence). Losses at the gene ends were 1 base for V and 3 bases for J; bases not matched to a gene: 11. The CDR3 length is 19 residues. Written as DNA, the CDR3 is TGTGCCAGCAGCTTGCCCCGGGACAGGGGGCATAGGCCCAATCAGCCCCAGCATTTT. Translating gives CASSLPRDRGHRPNQPQHF.

The rearrangement joins TRBV6-1 to TRBJ1-2; D gene uncertain. The CDR3 is 15 residues long. V was cut by 2 bases and J by 2 bases, with 12 bases left in between. Germline-derived CDR1 and CDR2 are MNHNS and SASEGT. In nucleotides, the CDR3 is TGTGCCAGCAGTGAAAGTTATACTCTGAACTATGGCTACACCTTC. This translates into CASSESYTLNYGYTF.

This chain uses TRBV15 with TRBJ2-2; D unresolved. CDR1 LNHNV and CDR2 YYDKDF come from the germline V gene (reference sequence). The CDR3 runs to 16 residues. V was shortened by 0 bases and J by 5 bases, with 13 bases between the two germline ends. CDR3 sequence: CATSREVGSITGELFF. CDR3 DNA: TGTGCCACCAGCAGAGAGGTTGGCAGTATAACCGGGGAGCTGTTTTTT.

The chain carries TRBV7-8 and TRBJ1-5; 11 bases fit TRBD1. CDR1 is SGHVS and CDR2 is FQNEAQ in the germline V gene. V lost 3 bases, J lost 9 bases, and 7 bases stayed unmatched. The CDR3 covers 15 residues. The CDR3 DNA reads as TGTGCCAGCAGCTTCGGACAGGGGGCTTCGTGGCCCCAGCATTTT. As protein: CASSFGQGASWPQHF.